Below are 29 T cell receptor beta chains sequenced from a single sample in a study of cytomegalovirus exposure and HLA in healthy donors. The primer mix had 60 Vbeta and 13 Jbeta primers. Here immunoSEQ multiplex PCR was the method, and the copy in TCRdb shows in-frame clones only, minus some. The repertoire holds around 100,000 clones, around 64% seen once, with about 2.2% in the top ten. Material: PBMCs. The receptors derive from a woman aged 25 to 39 in good health and CMV-seronegative.

This clone was counted between two and nine times. The chain has TRBV28 and TRBJ2-7, with a weak D call TRBD1 (6 bases). Trimming left V 6 bases short and J 4 bases short, with 10 bases between. From germline, CDR1 is MDHEN and CDR2 SYDVKM. The CDR3 has 12 amino acids. The CDR3 region is CASSGTTYEQYF. The DNA for the CDR3 is TGTGCCAGCAGCGGGACAACTTACGAGCAGTACTTC.

The gene calls are TRBV5-1 and TRBJ1-2; TRBD1 aligns across 7 bases. Germline V CDR1 and CDR2: SGHRS, YFSETQ. CDR3 length equals 13 residues. V gave up 6 bases and J gave up 7 bases; unmatched junction bases: 9. The CDR3 DNA reads TGCGCCAGCAACCCGGGCGGACAGGTTGGCTACACCTTC. Protein product: CASNPGGQVGYTF.

DNA for the CDR3: TGTGCCAGCAGTGGTGGGGGCCACGAGCAGTACTTC. It yields the protein CASSGGGHEQYF. The chain links TRBV27 to TRBJ2-7; D is perhaps TRBD1 (6 bases). The V gene's germline CDR1 is MNHEY and CDR2 SMNVEV (reference sequence). The V and J ends lost 5 bases and 5 bases respectively, with 10 bases between them. This CDR3 region has 12 residues.

Here the CDR3 reads CAWSVLAEDNEQFF. The CDR3 DNA reads as TGTGCCTGGAGTGTATTAGCGGAAGACAATGAGCAGTTCTTC. The chain has TRBV30 and TRBJ2-1, with TRBD2 as a possible D gene (6 bases). The CDR3 is 14 residues long. V was trimmed by 0 bases and J by 5 bases, leaving 11 bases between them. The V gene's germline CDR1 is GTSNPN and CDR2 SVGIG (reference sequence).

This clone was observed a handful of times. The chain employs TRBV25-1 and TRBJ1-2; no definite D call. The CDR3 has 13 residues. The germline gives CDR1 MGHDK, CDR2 SYGVNS. The V end was cut by 2 bases, the J end by 8 bases, with 12 bases between. In DNA, the CDR3 is TGTGCCAGCAGTGAAGGGCCACCAGCCGGCTACACCTTC. This codes for CASSEGPPAGYTF.

The chain links TRBV6-5 to TRBJ2-1; TRBD1 matches 10 bases. Germline lookup yields CDR1 MNHEY and CDR2 SVGAGI. The CDR3 is 15 amino acids. V lost 6 bases, J lost 7 bases, and 9 bases stayed unmatched. The CDR3 DNA reads TGTGCCAGCAGACTGGACAGGGGGGTATGGAATGAGCAGTTCTTC. This translates into CASRLDRGVWNEQFF.

The V and J genes are TRBV5-1 and TRBJ2-2; D is unclear. Germline CDR1 reads SGHRS; CDR2 reads YFSETQ. The CDR3 totals 13 residues. V lost 5 bases and J lost 8, with 13 bases in between. CDR3 residues: CASSPGHSGELFF. CDR3 nucleotides: TGCGCCAGCAGTCCCGGTCATTCGGGGGAGCTGTTTTTT.

The chain couples TRBV15 to TRBJ2-1; 10 bases match TRBD1. The CDR3 spans 17 residues. V shed 2 bases and J 8 bases; nucleotides not matched to a gene: 12. Germline lookup yields CDR1 LNHNV and CDR2 YYDKDF (reference sequence). The CDR3 DNA reads TGTGCCACCAGCAGATTCCCGGGACAGGGGTTCATAGATGAGCAGTTCTTC. Translated, it gives CATSRFPGQGFIDEQFF.

This clone is a singleton in its sample. The gene calls are TRBV4-3 and TRBJ2-1, with TRBD2 matching over 7 bases. Per the germline V gene, CDR1 is LGHNA and CDR2 is YSLEER. J lost 7 bases, V lost 0 bases, and 12 bases had no gene match. This CDR3 is built from 17 residues. In DNA, the CDR3 is TGCGCCAGCAGCCAAGACGGGTTAGGGGAGGGCCTTAATGAGCAGTTCTTC. Protein: CASSQDGLGEGLNEQFF.

This chain connects TRBV9 to TRBJ1-1; no firm D call. V was clipped by 4 bases and J by 3 bases, with 13 bases between them. Germline V gene lookup returns CDR1 SGDLS and CDR2 YYNGEE. The CDR3 totals 14 residues. The CDR3 nucleotides read TGTGCCAGCAGCCCTTCCGGGGTCCACACTGAAGCTTTCTTT. Its translation: CASSPSGVHTEAFF.

The chain's CDR3 is CASSKTGGQHTEAFF. CDR3 DNA: TGTGCCAGCAGCAAAACTGGGGGCCAGCACACTGAAGCTTTCTTT. The J gene is TRBJ1-1, the V gene TRBV11-2; a possible D gene is TRBD1 (6 bases). Trimming cost V 5 bases and J 3 bases, with 16 bases left between them. CDR3 length: 15 residues. From germline, CDR1 is SGHAT and CDR2 FQNNGV. The full variable domain, its missing parts supplied by reference TRBV11-2 and TRBJ1-1, is EAGVAQSPRYKIIEKRQSVAFWCNPISGHATLYWYQQILGQGPKLLIQFQNNGVVDDSQLPKDRFSAERLKGVDSTLKIQPAKLEDSAVYLCASSKTGGQHTEAFFGQGTRLTVV.

The chain recombines TRBV5-1 with TRBJ2-1; tentatively, D is TRBD1 (5 bases). The germline V and J ends were trimmed by 0 bases and 2 bases, with 9 bases remaining between them. This CDR3 is 15 amino acids long. CDR1 SGHRS and CDR2 YFSETQ come from the germline V gene. CDR3 DNA: TGCGCCAGCAGCTTGGGACAGATACCCTACAATGAGCAGTTCTTC. Amino acids: CASSLGQIPYNEQFF. Full variable domain (outside the CDR3, taken from reference TRBV5-1 and TRBJ2-1): KAGVTQTPRYLIKTRGQQVTLSCSPISGHRSVSWYQQTPGQGLQFLFEYFSETQRNKGNFPGRFSGRQFSNSRSEMNVSTLELGDSALYLCASSLGQIPYNEQFFGPGTRLTVL.

V usage is TRBV2 and J usage is TRBJ2-1, with 8 bases that match TRBD1. V gave up 4 bases and J gave up 12 bases; unmatched junction bases: 11. CDR1 and CDR2 (germline): SNHLY, FYNNEI. The length of the CDR3 is 14 residues. This CDR3 reads CASSAAGGEGWQFF. The CDR3 nucleotides are TGTGCCAGCAGTGCAGCAGGGGGCGAAGGATGGCAGTTCTTC. The whole variable domain, remainder taken from reference TRBV2 and TRBJ2-1, is EPEVTQTPSHQVTQMGQEVILRCVPISNHLYFYWYRQILGQKVEFLVSFYNNEISEKSEIFDDQFSVERPDGSNFTLKIRSTKLEDSAMYFCASSAAGGEGWQFFGPGTRLTVL.

In its sample, this clone was seen once. The CDR3 region has the DNA TGTGCCAGCAGCCCCGGGACTAGGACAGATACGCAGTATTTT. Amino acids: CASSPGTRTDTQYF. The chain is built from TRBV13 and TRBJ2-3; 8 bases are a match to TRBD2. The ends lost 5 bases at V and 3 bases at J; junction bases unmatched: 4. Germline V gene sequence: CDR1 PRHDT, CDR2 FYEKMQ (reference sequence). The CDR3 covers 14 residues.

The chain carries TRBV30 and TRBJ1-2; tentative D call: TRBD1 (5 bases). CDR3 size: 13 residues. V was pared by 6 bases and J by 2 bases, with 13 bases between. Germline lookup yields CDR1 GTSNPN and CDR2 SVGIG (reference sequence). CDR3 sequence (DNA): TGTGCCTGCGAGCGGGGGTTCAACTATGGCTACACCTTC. Amino acids: CACERGFNYGYTF.

The chain employs TRBV7-9 and TRBJ2-2, with 7 positions matching TRBD1. Per germline, CDR1 SEHNR and CDR2 FQNEAQ (reference sequence). Trimming at V came to 0 bases and at J to 1 base, leaving 8 bases not matched to a gene. The CDR3 is 18 residues long. The DNA of the CDR3 is TGTGCCAGCAGCTTAGCTGCAGGGGGAAATAAGAACACCGGGGAGCTGTTTTTT. It is translated as CASSLAAGGNKNTGELFF.

This chain joins TRBV23-1 and TRBJ2-5; D is ambiguous. The DNA end favors TRBJ2-7, so the J call may be wrong. TRBV23-1 is classed as an ORF, of uncertain function. This CDR3 is built from 13 residues. CDR3 loop: CASSQMPSYEQYF. In DNA, the CDR3 is TGCGCCAGCAGTCAAATGCCTTCCTACGAGCAGTACTTC.

The V gene is TRBV4-3, the J gene TRBJ2-5; D may be TRBD2 (5 bases). The CDR3 totals 15 residues. CDR1 and CDR2 from the germline V gene are LGHNA and YSLEER. The V gene lost 1 base and the J gene lost 1 base, with 10 bases spanning the gap. CDR3 residues: CASSQVWRPQETQYF. As DNA, the CDR3 is TGCGCCAGCAGCCAAGTGTGGAGGCCCCAAGAGACCCAGTACTTC.

This sequence joins TRBV7-9 and TRBJ1-1, with 9 bases identical to TRBD1. This CDR3 comprises 16 residues. Germline loops: CDR1 SEHNR, CDR2 FQNEAQ (reference sequence). J lost 0 bases, V lost 6 bases, and 8 bases had no gene match. The CDR3 region has the DNA TGTGCCAGCAGGGAGAGAGGGACAGGGTTGAACACTGAAGCTTTCTTT. Encoded protein: CASRERGTGLNTEAFF.

The rearrangement uses TRBV4-1 and TRBJ2-1; TRBD1 might be the D (6 bases). CDR1 MGHRA and CDR2 YSYEKL come from the germline V gene. This CDR3 comprises 13 residues. Deletions cut 6 bases from V and 7 bases from J, with 13 bases between. The DNA of the CDR3 is TGCGCCAGCAGTCTAAATAGGGGGAATGAGCAGTTCTTC. It yields the protein CASSLNRGNEQFF.

The chain recombines TRBV18 with TRBJ1-5; 11 nucleotides line up with TRBD1. Trimming at V came to 6 bases and at J to 9 bases, leaving 13 bases not matched to a gene. CDR3 length: 16 amino acids. CDR1 is KGHSH, CDR2 LQKENI, per germline. CDR3 bases: TGTGCCAGCTCCCGAGCCGGGACAGGGGGATCATTGCCCCAGCATTTT. It yields the protein CASSRAGTGGSLPQHF. The entire variable domain, with the rest obtained from reference TRBV18 and TRBJ1-5, is as follows: NAGVMQNPRHLVRRRGQEARLRCSPMKGHSHVYWYRQLPEEGLKFMVYLQKENIIDESGMPKERFSAEFPKEGPSILRIQQVVRGDSAAYFCASSRAGTGGSLPQHFGDGTRLSIL.

This chain connects TRBV28 to TRBJ1-2; D unresolved. This CDR3 spans 14 amino acids. Trimming cost V 4 bases and J 2 bases, with 11 bases left between them. The germline CDR1 and CDR2 sequences are MDHEN and SYDVKM. The CDR3 loop is CASSSHRNNYGYTF. CDR3 in DNA: TGTGCCAGCAGTTCCCATAGAAACAACTATGGCTACACCTTC.

The chain is built from TRBV5-4 and TRBJ1-1; TRBD1 agrees at 12 bases. Unmatched junction bases numbered 9, after V lost 5 bases and J lost 1 base. The CDR3 has 17 residues. CDR1 and CDR2 from the germline V gene are SGHNT and YYREEE (reference sequence). CDR3 residues: CASRSGTGGAGNTEAFF. The CDR3 DNA follows: TGTGCCAGCAGATCCGGGACAGGGGGCGCGGGGAACACTGAAGCTTTCTTT.

This chain uses TRBV7-2 with TRBJ2-5; TRBD2 agrees at 10 bases. The length of the CDR3 is 18 residues. Trimming at V came to 5 bases and at J to 5 bases, leaving 17 bases not matched to a gene. Germline values: CDR1 SGHTA, CDR2 FQGNSA. The DNA for the CDR3 is TGTGCCAGCAGCCCTCGGGGGGGCAAGCGGGAGGGCCGGGAGACCCAGTACTTC. The encoded protein is CASSPRGGKREGRETQYF.

The J gene is TRBJ2-7, the V gene TRBV4-2; 7 nucleotides agree with TRBD2. Germline CDR1 reads LGHNA; CDR2 reads YNFKEQ. The CDR3 spans 16 residues. The V gene end was trimmed by 0 bases and the J gene end by 4 bases; junction bases not matched to a gene: 9. Written as DNA, the CDR3 is TGTGCCAGCAGCCAAGATGTTGACAGCGGGGTTTACGAGCAGTACTTC. Its translation: CASSQDVDSGVYEQYF.

V usage is TRBV2 and J usage is TRBJ1-1; 8 bases are shared with TRBD1. Germline CDR1 SNHLY, CDR2 FYNNEI. The V gene end was trimmed by 6 bases and the J gene end by 5 bases; junction bases not matched to a gene: 8. CDR3 length: 14 residues. The CDR3 DNA reads TGTGCCAGCAGGAGAGGACAGGGAGGGACTGAAGCTTTCTTT. Translated, it gives CASRRGQGGTEAFF.

In this sample, this clone turned up a few times. The chain combines TRBV6-5 with TRBJ2-5; D is possibly TRBD2 (5 bases). V was trimmed by 2 bases and J by 4 bases, leaving 11 bases between them. The CDR3 extends over 14 amino acids. Germline V lookup: CDR1 MNHEY, CDR2 SVGAGI. CDR3 loop: CASSYRGRSETQYF. CDR3 DNA: TGTGCCAGCAGTTACAGAGGGAGATCAGAGACCCAGTACTTC.

The V call is TRBV6-4, the J call TRBJ2-5, with D perhaps matching TRBD2 (6 bases). Germline loops: CDR1 MRHNA, CDR2 SNTAGT. V dropped 3 bases and J dropped 2 bases, with 16 bases sitting between them. This CDR3 is 16 amino acids long. Written as DNA, the CDR3 is TGTGCCAGCAGTGAGGTTATCCGGGCGGGACAAGAGACCCAGTACTTC. Translating gives CASSEVIRAGQETQYF.

The chain employs TRBV19 and TRBJ1-5; TRBD1 aligns across 12 bases. Trimming at V came to 1 base and at J to 6 bases, leaving 10 bases not matched to a gene. This CDR3 has 18 amino acids. Germline CDR1 LNHDA, CDR2 SQIVND (reference sequence). The CDR3 DNA is TGTGCCAGTAGTATAGGCGGGACAGGGGGCCGTTCAAGTCAGCCCCAGCATTTT. Protein sequence: CASSIGGTGGRSSQPQHF.